The source of this T cell receptor (beta chain) is a study of T-cell memory formation after mild COVID-19. The overall study: In these data, TCR clusters were largely donor specific. Study-wide findings and caveats: Pre-infection memory already had some responding clones, implying cross-reactive memory joined.

TCRdb re-derived calls from the 5' RACE reads in MiXCR, one entry per CDR3 protein. The sample has fewer than 450,000 distinct CDR3 sequences, 20% to 25% seen once; the top ten hold around 9.5%. Regarding this clonotype: Its antigen is undetermined.

Trimming removed 7 bases from V and 5 bases from J, with 12 bases in between. The CDR3 runs 13 residues. Germline V gene data show CDR1 as MNHEY and CDR2 as SVGAGI. The sequenced sample consisted of PBMCs or a T cell subset sorted from them (not recorded which). The source of this sequence is an adult woman who had mild COVID-19 (a few samples of this study predate the infection). Cell type and time point are not known. The chain employs TRBV6-5 and TRBJ2-1; D call uncertain. The CDR3: CASTNRLDNEQFF. The DNA of the CDR3 is TGTGCCAGCACCAACCGACTGGACAATGAGCAGTTCTTC.